This T cell receptor beta chain appears in the sequencing data of a study of T cell responses to AZD1222 COVID-19 vaccine. As regards this clone: Its specificity is not known.

Study results and limitations: Within unmutated variant regions lay the reported targets of nearly half of spike-specific TCRs.

Data came from immunoSEQ multiplex PCR; TCRdb stores just in-frame clones and leaves some out. The sample contains about 170,000 clones, 80% to 90% of which appear only once. Germline V CDR1 and CDR2: SGDLS, YYNGEE. The V segment lost 4 bases and the J segment 4 bases; nucleotides outside the gene matches: 7. This CDR3 has 14 amino acids. The sample was peripheral blood, taken on day 0 of AZD1222 vaccination. V and J are TRBV9 and TRBJ2-7, with 8 bases aligning to TRBD1. This TCR was recovered from an adult in good health. The CDR3 reads CASSSRTGFYEQYF. CDR3 DNA sequence: TGTGCCAGCAGCTCGAGGACAGGGTTTTACGAGCAGTACTTC.